These T cell receptor beta chains were read from a single sample in a study of T cells in Graves' hyperthyroidism and ophthalmopathy. TCRdb fed the multiplex PCR reads into MiXCR, producing one record per CDR3 protein. The sample lists about 720,000 distinct CDR3 sequences, 18% seen once, with 16% in the top ten. The specimen sequenced was blood. Receptor source: a woman between 50 and 59 years old with Graves' hyperthyroidism that later progressed to Graves' ophthalmopathy. The CDR3 runs from the conserved cysteine through the conserved F or W.

CDR3 length: 15
V gene: TRBV18
CDR3 protein: CASSRGAGAGDTQYF

CDR3 length: 17
V gene: TRBV6-1
CDR3 protein: CASSRPWTGWNTGELFF

CDR3 length: 12
V gene: TRBV11-2
CDR3 protein: CASSLAGTEQFF

CDR3 length: 11
V gene: TRBV29-1
CDR3 protein: CSPQNGGAQFF

CDR3 length: 15
V gene: TRBV12-3/TRBV12-4
CDR3 protein: CASIQYEGVAGELFF

CDR3 length: 16
V gene: TRBV27
CDR3 protein: CASSLSWGTGYYGYTF

CDR3 length: 18
V gene: TRBV30
CDR3 protein: CAWSVREGAGLYQETQYF

CDR3 length: 16
V gene: TRBV7-3
CDR3 protein: CASSLSGTASTGELFF

CDR3 length: 15
V gene: TRBV2
CDR3 protein: CASRKELYSNQPQHF

CDR3 length: 17
V gene: TRBV6-1
CDR3 protein: CASSEWTSGGATDTQYF

CDR3 length: 16
V gene: TRBV7-9
CDR3 protein: CASSSNRQAGNQPQHF

CDR3 length: 13
V gene: TRBV20-1
CDR3 protein: CSARDQGGTEAFF

CDR3 length: 16
V gene: TRBV7-9
CDR3 protein: CASSGGTGNSNQPQHF

CDR3 length: 17
V gene: TRBV11-2
CDR3 protein: CASSLGPGFNSYNEQFF